This is a list of T cell receptor beta chains from one sample in a study of T-cell reconstitution after alpha-beta-depleted transplantation in children. TCRdb recomputed calls from the PCR reads with MiXCR, one row per CDR3 protein. The sample contains under 300,000 distinct CDR3 sequences, roughly 11% of which appear only once. Specimen: peripheral blood, collected 180 days after TCRalphabeta/CD19-depleted stem cell transplant. The receptors were sampled from a male patient under 10 years old who had a stem cell transplant for chronic granulomatous disease, so the T cells may come from the graft donor. The conserved cysteine and the conserved F or W are not part of the CDR3 here. Clone size is shown for a subset of rows, as once, few, many or a class of expanded clone.

V	size	J	CDR3
TRBV29-1	many	TRBJ1-2	SVVLQGIYGYT
TRBV12-3/TRBV12-4	many	TRBJ2-5	ASSFEGGGQETQY
TRBV18	many	TRBJ2-7	ASSPPLRGGDEQY
TRBV5-1	few	TRBJ2-7	ASAGWGVGAYEQY
TRBV24-1	many	TRBJ2-1	ATSADNEQF
TRBV5-1	many	TRBJ2-1	ASKATNYNEQF
TRBV28	many	TRBJ2-7	ASRRGPYEQY
TRBV3-1	many	TRBJ2-1	ASSYRQTYNEQF
TRBV20-1	many	TRBJ2-5	SARGGGLEKETQY
TRBV2	.	TRBJ2-1	AGQGGEQF
TRBV20-1	many	TRBJ2-3	SGAPHSDTQY
TRBV28	many	TRBJ1-2	ASSLFPVYGYT
TRBV3-1	many	TRBJ2-4	ASSQGLAGPRGGYIQY
TRBV4-1	many	TRBJ2-7	ASSQTEWGYAYEQY
TRBV4-2	.	TRBJ2-3	ASSQIGDTLY
TRBV6-1	.	TRBJ2-1	ASNPLAGGNYNEQF